The 21 T cell receptor beta chains in this list originate from one sample, sequenced in a study of cytotoxic CD8 clonotypes in ibrutinib-treated CLL. Measured with immunoSEQ multiplex PCR; TCRdb has only the in-frame clones, and not every one. The table includes 73,000 or so clones, approximately 71% detected once. The starting material was PBMCs, obtained after 12 months of ibrutinib treatment. These receptors were obtained from a human donor with chronic lymphocytic leukemia.

This chain links TRBV15 with TRBJ1-2; D is possibly TRBD1 (5 bases). With 0 bases removed from V and 5 bases from J, the gap between germline ends came to 10 bases. Germline CDR1 LNHNV, CDR2 YYDKDF (reference sequence). The CDR3 loop spans 14 amino acids. The CDR3, as DNA: TGTGCCACCAGCAGAGATTCAGGGTCATATGGCTACACCTTC. Translating gives CATSRDSGSYGYTF.

This chain connects TRBV7-9 to TRBJ2-1; the D gene is possibly TRBD1 (6 bases). The CDR3 length is 11 residues. Germline values: CDR1 SEHNR, CDR2 FQNEAQ (reference sequence). V gave up 4 bases and J gave up 12 bases, with 10 bases separating them. CDR3 in DNA: TGTGCCAGCAGCTGGACAGCGGTGCAGTTCTTC. It codes for CASSWTAVQFF.

V gene TRBV10-3 combines with J gene TRBJ1-3; D not certain. The germline CDR1 and CDR2 sequences are ENHRY and SYGVKD. The CDR3 has 14 residues. V was clipped by 6 bases and J by 0 bases, with 9 bases between them. The CDR3 DNA reads TGTGCCATCAGCGGTATAAACTCTGGAAACACCATATATTTT. The encoded protein is CAISGINSGNTIYF.

The chain links TRBV7-2 to TRBJ2-5, with a possible D match to TRBD2 (5 bases). V lost 1 base, J lost 4 bases, and 13 bases lay in between. Germline V gene data show CDR1 as SGHTA and CDR2 as FQGNSA. This CDR3 spans 15 amino acids. The DNA for the CDR3 is TGTGCCAGCAGCTTAGGGGAGTGGGAGTCAGAGACCCAGTACTTC. Translating gives CASSLGEWESETQYF.

This clone was observed a single time. The chain uses TRBV11-2 and TRBJ2-1; 9 bases align to TRBD2. This CDR3 contains 18 residues. Germline V gene sequence: CDR1 SGHAT, CDR2 FQNNGV. Trimming took 4 bases from V and 2 from J; bases not matched to a gene: 12. CDR3 nucleotide sequence: TGTGCCAGCAGCTACCCCCCTTTTAGCGGGAGTACCTACAATGAGCAGTTCTTC. This translates into CASSYPPFSGSTYNEQFF.

This clone was seen once. V usage is TRBV30 and J usage is TRBJ1-5; D uncertain. CDR1 GTSNPN and CDR2 SVGIG come from the germline V gene (reference sequence). The CDR3 loop spans 14 amino acids. Trimming left V 3 bases short and J 1 base short, with 10 bases between. The CDR3: CAWSTDQSNQPQHF. The CDR3 DNA reads TGTGCCTGGAGCACAGACCAAAGCAATCAGCCCCAGCATTTT.

This clone has only a few counts. The chain couples TRBV19 to TRBJ1-4; D is ambiguous. Germline assignment: CDR1 LNHDA and CDR2 SQIVND (reference sequence). The V and J ends lost 5 bases and 12 bases respectively, with 13 bases between them. This CDR3 region has 12 residues. CDR3 in amino acids: CASSLPSGELFF. The CDR3, as DNA: TGTGCCAGTAGTTTACCAAGCGGGGAACTGTTTTTT.

This clone was seen at least ten times. V is TRBV27 and J is TRBJ1-2; possible D gene TRBD1, 6 bases. Germline V gene lookup returns CDR1 MNHEY and CDR2 SMNVEV (reference sequence). Trimming stripped 6 bases from V and 7 bases from J, with 12 bases between. The CDR3 spans 12 residues. The CDR3 loop is CASRGGAGGYTF. The CDR3 DNA reads as TGTGCCAGCAGAGGGGGGGCGGGTGGCTACACCTTC.

The chain recombines TRBV2 with TRBJ1-1; tentatively, D is TRBD1 (6 bases). CDR1 and CDR2 from the germline V gene are SNHLY and FYNNEI. The CDR3 is 13 residues long. Trimming left V 9 bases short and J 5 bases short, with 16 bases between. CDR3 sequence reads: CARRTHQGTEAFF. CDR3 DNA sequence: TGTGCCAGAAGGACGCACCAGGGGACTGAAGCTTTCTTT.

This chain connects TRBV6-1 to TRBJ1-3; no clear D gene. Trimming took off 4 bases at V and 3 bases at J, with 16 bases between the two ends. CDR1 and CDR2 (germline): MNHNS, SASEGT. CDR3 length: 16 residues. The CDR3 DNA sequence: TGTGCCAGCAGTGCCCTACTCGGGTACGATGGAAACACCATATATTTT. Its translation is CASSALLGYDGNTIYF.

This chain connects TRBV28 to TRBJ1-1; D might be TRBD1 (5 bases). This CDR3 spans 16 amino acids. Trimming removed 4 bases at V and 2 bases at J, with 17 bases between. CDR1 MDHEN and CDR2 SYDVKM come from the germline V gene. The CDR3 DNA reads as TGTGCCAGCAGTTCAACCCCAGGGATAGATAACACTGAAGCTTTCTTT. Translated, it gives CASSSTPGIDNTEAFF. The complete variable domain, with remaining parts taken from reference TRBV28 and TRBJ1-1, reads DVKVTQSSRYLVKRTGEKVFLECVQDMDHENMFWYRQDPGLGLRLIYFSYDVKMKEKGDIPEGYSVSREKKERFSLILESASTNQTSMYLCASSSTPGIDNTEAFFGQGTRLTVV.

The V call is TRBV5-4, the J call TRBJ2-5; 12 nucleotides line up with TRBD1. In germline, CDR1 is SGHNT, CDR2 YYREEE (reference sequence). The junction had 12 bases not matched to a gene; V was cut back by 7 bases and J by 5 bases. The CDR3 runs 16 residues. As DNA, the CDR3 is TGTGCCAGCCCGGGACAGGGGGCGGCGAACCTTGAGACCCAGTACTTC. Encoded protein: CASPGQGAANLETQYF.

The chain uses TRBV28 and TRBJ1-3; D is unclear. Trimming removed 1 base from V and 0 bases from J, with 7 bases in between. The CDR3 totals 15 residues. Germline loops: CDR1 MDHEN, CDR2 SYDVKM. CDR3 sequence reads: CASSLLRASGNTIYF. DNA of the CDR3: TGTGCCAGCAGTTTATTGAGGGCCTCTGGAAACACCATATATTTT.

There are a few counts of this clone. CDR3 residues: CASSQEDRGQGTEAFF. As DNA, the CDR3 is TGTGCCAGCAGCCAAGAGGACAGGGGGCAAGGCACTGAAGCTTTCTTT. The J gene is TRBJ1-1, the V gene TRBV4-2; 11 bases align to TRBD1. The CDR3 is made up of 16 amino acids. In germline, CDR1 is LGHNA, CDR2 YNFKEQ. Unmatched junction bases numbered 4, after V lost 0 bases and J lost 4 bases.

This rearrangement joins TRBV11-2 to TRBJ1-1; the D gene is possibly TRBD1 (5 bases). The CDR3 length is 14 residues. Trimming shortened V by 3 bases and J by 6 bases, and 14 bases separated the two germline ends. Germline assignment: CDR1 SGHAT and CDR2 FQNNGV. CDR3 nucleotide sequence: TGTGCCAGCAGCTTTGGGGGAAGAGCCGCTGAAGCTTTCTTT. Translating it yields CASSFGGRAAEAFF.

The rearrangement joins TRBV27 to TRBJ1-6; D call uncertain. Trimming removed 5 bases from V and 4 bases from J, with 18 bases in between. Germline V gene sequence: CDR1 MNHEY, CDR2 SMNVEV (reference sequence). CDR3 length: 17 amino acids. The CDR3 loop is CASSLSSGRAYNSPLHF. DNA for the CDR3: TGTGCCAGCAGTCTCTCCTCGGGTCGGGCTTATAATTCACCCCTCCACTTT.

V and J are TRBV19 and TRBJ2-7; 8 bases are shared with TRBD1. CDR3 size: 15 residues. V lost 1 base and J lost 4; bases outside the gene matches: 6. In germline, CDR1 is LNHDA, CDR2 SQIVND (reference sequence). CDR3 sequence: CASSIGGQGPYEQYF. The CDR3 nucleotides read TGTGCCAGTAGTATAGGCGGACAGGGCCCTTACGAGCAGTACTTC.

This clone was picked up a small number of times. The rearrangement joins TRBV7-8 to TRBJ1-6; D remains ambiguous. Germline-derived CDR1 and CDR2 are SGHVS and FQNEAQ. The CDR3 is 13 amino acids. V dropped 1 base and J dropped 9 bases, with 7 bases sitting between them. The CDR3 DNA follows: TGTGCCAGCAGCTTAGTGTTCAGTTCACCCCTCCACTTT. This sequence encodes CASSLVFSSPLHF.

The chain links TRBV7-8 to TRBJ1-2; D uncertain. V was pared by 1 base and J by 3 bases, with 9 bases between. CDR3 length: 14 amino acids. The germline gives CDR1 SGHVS, CDR2 FQNEAQ. The CDR3 protein is CASSLDGVDYGYTF. CDR3 DNA: TGTGCCAGCAGCTTAGATGGGGTAGACTATGGCTACACCTTC.

This sequence joins TRBV30 and TRBJ1-5; D is possibly TRBD1 (5 bases). Germline CDR1 reads GTSNPN; CDR2 reads SVGIG (reference sequence). The CDR3 length is 13 residues. V was shortened by 1 base and J by 4 bases, with 8 bases between the two germline ends. Written as DNA, the CDR3 is TGTGCCTGGAGTGATAGACAGAATCAGCCCCAGCATTTT. Translation: CAWSDRQNQPQHF. The full variable domain, rest sourced from reference TRBV30 and TRBJ1-5, is SQTIHQWPATLVQPVGSPLSLECTVEGTSNPNLYWYRQAAGRGLQLLFYSVGIGQISSEVPQNLSASRPQDRQFILSSKKLLLSDSGFYLCAWSDRQNQPQHFGDGTRLSIL.

V and J are TRBV13 and TRBJ2-1; TRBD1 aligns across 8 bases. The CDR3 totals 13 residues. Germline V gene data show CDR1 as PRHDT and CDR2 as FYEKMQ (reference sequence). With V trimmed by 8 bases and J by 7 bases, 7 bases remained unmatched. The CDR3 loop is CASLTGDGNEQFF. CDR3 coding DNA: TGTGCCAGCTTGACAGGGGACGGTAATGAGCAGTTCTTC. The full variable domain, with the rest looked up from reference TRBV13 and TRBJ2-1, is AAGVIQSPRHLIKEKRETATLKCYPIPRHDTVYWYQQGPGQDPQFLISFYEKMQSDKGSIPDRFSAQQFSDYHSELNMSSLELGDSALYFCASLTGDGNEQFFGPGTRLTVL.